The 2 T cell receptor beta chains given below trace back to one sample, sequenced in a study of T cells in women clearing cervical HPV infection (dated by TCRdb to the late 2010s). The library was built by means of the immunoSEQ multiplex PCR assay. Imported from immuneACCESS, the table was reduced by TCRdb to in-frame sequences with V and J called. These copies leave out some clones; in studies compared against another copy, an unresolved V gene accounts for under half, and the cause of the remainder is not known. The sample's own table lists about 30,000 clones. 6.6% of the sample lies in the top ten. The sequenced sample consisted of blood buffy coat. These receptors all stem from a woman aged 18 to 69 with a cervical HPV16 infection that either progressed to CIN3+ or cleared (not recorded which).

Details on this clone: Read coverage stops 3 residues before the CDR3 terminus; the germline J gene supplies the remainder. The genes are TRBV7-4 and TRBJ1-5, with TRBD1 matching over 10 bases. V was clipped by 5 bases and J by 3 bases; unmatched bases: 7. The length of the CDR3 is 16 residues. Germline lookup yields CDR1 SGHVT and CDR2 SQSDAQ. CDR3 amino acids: CASSPSGTGDNQPQHF. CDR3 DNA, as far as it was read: TGTGCCAGCAGCCCATCCGGGACAGGGGACAATCAGCCC. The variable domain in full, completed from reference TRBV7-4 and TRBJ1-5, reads GAGVSQSPRYKVAKRGRDVALRCDSISGHVTLYWYRQTLGQGSEVLTYSQSDAQRDKSGRPSGRFSAERPERSVSTLKIQRTEQGDSAVYLCASSPSGTGDNQPQHFGDGTRLSIL.

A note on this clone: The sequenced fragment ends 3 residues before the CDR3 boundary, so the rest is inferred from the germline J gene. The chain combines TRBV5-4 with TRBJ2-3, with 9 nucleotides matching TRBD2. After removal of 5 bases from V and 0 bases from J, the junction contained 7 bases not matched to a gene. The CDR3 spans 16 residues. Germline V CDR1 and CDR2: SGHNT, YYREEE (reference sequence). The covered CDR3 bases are TGTGCCAGCAGTCGCGGGGGGGGACAAAGCACAGATACG. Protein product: CASSRGGGQSTDT. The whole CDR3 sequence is CASSRGGGQSTDTQYF.